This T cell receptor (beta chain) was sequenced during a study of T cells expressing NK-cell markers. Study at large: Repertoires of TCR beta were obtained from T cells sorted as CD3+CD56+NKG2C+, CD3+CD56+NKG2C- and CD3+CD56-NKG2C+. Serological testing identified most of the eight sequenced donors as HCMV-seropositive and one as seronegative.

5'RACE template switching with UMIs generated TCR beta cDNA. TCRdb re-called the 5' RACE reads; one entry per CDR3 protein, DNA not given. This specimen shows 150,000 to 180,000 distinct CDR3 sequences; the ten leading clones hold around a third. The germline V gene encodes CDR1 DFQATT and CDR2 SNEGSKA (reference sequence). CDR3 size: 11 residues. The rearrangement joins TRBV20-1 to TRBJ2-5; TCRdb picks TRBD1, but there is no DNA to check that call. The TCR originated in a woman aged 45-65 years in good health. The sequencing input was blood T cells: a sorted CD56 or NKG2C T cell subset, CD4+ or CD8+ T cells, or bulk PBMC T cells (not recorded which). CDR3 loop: CSAKDRDAQYF.